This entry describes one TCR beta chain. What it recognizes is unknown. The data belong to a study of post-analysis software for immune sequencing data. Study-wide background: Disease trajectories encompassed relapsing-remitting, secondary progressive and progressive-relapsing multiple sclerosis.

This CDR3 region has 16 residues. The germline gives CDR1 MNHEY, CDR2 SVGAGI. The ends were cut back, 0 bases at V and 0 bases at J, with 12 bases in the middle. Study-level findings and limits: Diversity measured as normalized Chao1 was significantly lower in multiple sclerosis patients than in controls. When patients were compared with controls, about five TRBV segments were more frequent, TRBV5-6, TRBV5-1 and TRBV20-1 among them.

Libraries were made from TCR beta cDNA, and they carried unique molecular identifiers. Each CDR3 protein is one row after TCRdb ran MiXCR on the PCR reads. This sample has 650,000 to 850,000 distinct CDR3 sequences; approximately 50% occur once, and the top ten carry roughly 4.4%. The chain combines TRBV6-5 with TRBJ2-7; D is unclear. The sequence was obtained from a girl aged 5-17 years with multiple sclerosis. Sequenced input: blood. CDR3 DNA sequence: TGTGCCAGCAGTTACTCAAATGGGGTCAGCTCCTACGAGCAGTACTTC. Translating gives CASSYSNGVSSYEQYF.